The present entry profiles one T cell receptor (beta chain) with its context. The antigen it recognizes is unknown. The sample holds no much larger clone one base away, and base qualities are not on file. The CDR3 numbers 17 residues from cysteine through phenylalanine. The entry retains the CDR3 DNA only, 51 bases that are in frame from base 1. CDR1 SGHTA and CDR2 FQGNSA were looked up in the germline V gene. V and J lose 5 bases and 0 bases, and a span of 14 bases separates them. The cohort comprised some 730 healthy bone marrow donors. At the time of sampling, every cohort member was nominally healthy, though immune exposures that went unrecorded were likely present. The donor tested CMV seronegative, placing the donor among the 352 seronegative members of the cohort. Each donor provided a peripheral blood sample, and peripheral blood mononuclear cells were used for TCR beta sequencing. The Qiagen DNeasy Blood Extraction Kit was used to extract genomic DNA from the blood cell samples.

The data were taken from a study of cytomegalovirus exposure and HLA in healthy donors (dated by TCRdb to about 2017). About the study as a whole: An earlier analysis of approximately 640 of the donors reported roughly 300 Gb of sequence data and some 120 million unique TCR beta sequences from 150 million to 200 million T cells. In an earlier analysis of several hundred of the donors, high-throughput TCR beta sequencing was used to judge whether each TCR beta V gene segment behaved as functional or pseudogenic. The later analysis used no new phenotypic data to find candidate immune exposures, relying instead on TCR beta sequences and their occurrence across donors. An early release that covered around 590 HLA-typed donors contained about 300 gigabases of sequencing data and 80 million or so unique TCR sequences. The aim of the study was to test whether cataloging public T cell receptors could identify signatures of past pathogen exposure. Across 398 genotyped donors of the cohort, an average of about 240,000 unique TCR beta nucleotide sequences per donor were sequenced, and approximately 17% of those sequences were non-productive. A separate validation cohort of roughly 130 different subjects was used in addition to the approximately 700-subject first cohort. The T cell repertoires of some 700 subjects were profiled by immunosequencing and related to cytomegalovirus serostatus. Donor age, sex, ethnicity and CMV serostatus were compiled alongside the repertoire data. A later genetic analysis took genome-wide SNP genotypes for 398 of the 666 donors and used that subset as a discovery cohort. High-throughput TCR immunosequencing, statistical association of individual TCRs with disease status, and machine learning were combined to predict cytomegalovirus infection status. Every discovery cohort repertoire had been produced on one sequencing platform. A later analysis re-analyzed previously published TCR beta repertoires from 500 to 700 donors and added high-resolution HLA genotyping to study TCR occurrence patterns. The number of donors typed differed by locus, with about 620-630 for A, B, C, DRB1 and DQB1, over 500 for DQA1, under 610 for DPA1, and some 470 for DPB1. Among the approximately 430 genotyped donors, 75% to 90% belonged to the genetic ancestry cluster associated with self-reported Caucasian donors. Four to six DR-DQ haplotypes were handled as single units for association and clustering, since linkage in the cohort was strong. HLA typing included class I and class II loci at four-digit resolution.

The study at large found these results: Seventeen rarely observed V segments, including chromosome 9 orphons, were excluded from the earlier analysis of approximately 600 of the donors because counts were too low. Immune exposure information for the cohort was limited to CMV serostatus. Roughly uniform sequencing depth across donors was assumed in presence/absence analyses, although this assumption may not hold. Compared with the approximately 670-donor mean, donors in an Asian-associated ancestry cluster had fewer N-insertions in productive TCRs, according to a later genetic analysis. HLA typing was unavailable for some donors at each locus, so association tests used only the typed subset. This cohort had only TCR beta chains sequenced, and the lack of alpha or paired-chain data limited which features could be detected. According to a later analysis, most CMV-associated TCR beta chains appeared to be HLA-restricted, and the HLA associations seemed to be driven largely by CMV exposure. Strong co-occurrence of HLA alleles, especially DR and DQ, made assigning TCR associations to individual alleles difficult. A further reported finding was that TCR beta sequences accurately predicted the HLA-A and HLA-B alleles for most subjects in the first cohort. A later analysis found that TCR association rates varied across HLA loci, with DRB1 alleles showing the most associated TCRs and HLA-C alleles the fewest. The study listed 164 TCR beta chains as associated with cytomegalovirus. Three of the identified cytomegalovirus-associated TCR beta chains were confirmed in vitro to be specific for cytomegalovirus antigens. Some IMGT-functional V segments, including TRBV6-2 and TRBV6-3, could not be told apart with the 87-base-pair reads, so those segments were excluded. The sequencing pipeline was judged likely to have produced a cluster of highly shared sequence variants as a technical artifact. In an earlier analysis of approximately 600 of the donors, most TCR beta V segments were observed in productive rearrangements about 87% or about 30% of the time, broadly matching IMGT annotations. V-gene and J-gene trimming of TCR beta chains was associated with a missense DCLRE1C variant in a later genetic analysis, and the association was replicated in an independent cohort. It was suggested by the authors that the approach could potentially be generalized to other disease states and immunological phenotypes. A later analysis found that HLA-associated TCR beta chains were more clonally expanded and had lower generation probabilities than equally common non-associated chains. The classifier was reported to diagnose cytomegalovirus status with high specificity and sensitivity in both the original and validation cohorts. While some public TCRs were present in many individuals, most TCR sequences turned up only very rarely across donors. Specific HLA alleles were associated with over 15,000 TCR beta sequences at a false discovery rate of 0.05 in a later analysis. According to a later analysis, parvovirus B19, influenza, CMV and Epstein-Barr virus appeared linked to several top co-occurrence clusters. Correlated functional status among segregating V segments might be attributable to linkage disequilibrium, but an unknown experimental factor could not be ruled out.

The library was made by the immunoSEQ multiplex PCR assay. For the multiplex PCR, a mixture combining 60 forward primers for TCR Vbeta segments and 13 reverse primers for TCR Jbeta segments was used. The CDR3 region of rearranged TCR beta genes was amplified from genomic DNA by a multiplex PCR assay. The amplified TCR beta libraries were sequenced on the Illumina HiSeq System as 87-base-pair reads. As for how the authors treated the data: A later analysis tallied around 82 million unique TCR beta chains across the roughly 610 repertoires, and around 9.9 million of those chains were shared by two or more donors. Raw reads were error-corrected and collapsed into unique sequences with a nearest-neighbor algorithm that merged closely related sequences to remove PCR and sequencing errors. Alignment of CDR3 sequences to IMGT reference sequences was used to assign V, D and J gene segments. For a sequence to be retained, at least a six-nucleotide match to both a V gene segment and a J gene segment was required. Rearrangements were called productive when the CDR3 lacked stop codons and stayed in frame with V and J; all others were non-productive. CDR3 was defined according to IMGT convention as the region running from the second conserved V-encoded cysteine to the conserved J-encoded phenylalanine. Sequences without an unambiguous match to a single V gene segment were excluded from the earlier analysis of 587 of the donors. An earlier analysis of 587 of the donors called V segments functional above 56.7% productive rearrangements and segregating when the between-donor standard deviation exceeded 5%. A statistical classification framework was built for diagnosing cytomegalovirus status from the catalog of TCR beta chain sequences. In a later analysis, TCR nucleotide sequences were compared against IMGT/GENE-DB human TR gene sequences so that V and J genes could be assigned. In a later analysis, CDR3 sequences and most-parsimonious VDJ recombination scenarios were assigned using the TCRdist pipeline. In a later analysis, every TCR beta chain was defined by the combination of its CDR3 amino acid sequence and its V-gene family, and reads without a unique V-gene family were dropped. In a later analysis, 450 to 600 highly shared, low-generation-probability nucleotide sequences were removed to address suspected cross-contamination and a sequencing artifact. In a later analysis, a clonal expansion index was calculated for each public chain from normalized within-repertoire ranks of inferred template counts. In a later analysis, generation probabilities were computed with a VDJ recombination model fitted to out-of-frame rearrangements, and the resulting probabilities were checked against IGoR. Hypergeometric tests were used in a later analysis to score TCR-TCR, TCR-HLA and TCR-CMV co-occurrence, with a repertoire-size bias correction applied to the TCR pairs. To estimate false discovery rates, a later analysis permuted the HLA or CMV assignments 20 times. In a later analysis, co-occurring TCRs were grouped using DBSCAN, and TCRdist sequence similarity was added for clustering within HLA-allele-positive subsets. Repertoires with fewer than 30,000 or more than 120,000 public chains, plus five repertoires with anomalous nucleotide sharing, were excluded from co-occurrence clustering. TCRdb took this table from immuneACCESS and kept in-frame rearrangements with V and J called. Such tables lack part of the clones; where checked against another copy, unresolved V genes explain under half of the gap, and the rest is unexplained. V, J and clone size were drawn from that table, and D and trimming were deduced from the DNA. The sample table holds about 150,000 clones, of which over 80% were seen once. 3% to 3.5% of the sample is taken by the ten largest.

Source material: PBMCs. The rearranged segments are TRBV7-2 and TRBJ2-6; the D gene cannot be resolved reliably. The clonotype comes from a male donor in good health and CMV-seronegative. The CDR3 region has the sequence CASSPYSPFSGANVLTF. In nucleotides, the sequence is TGTGCCAGCAGCCCATACAGCCCTTTCTCTGGGGCCAACGTCCTGACTTTC.